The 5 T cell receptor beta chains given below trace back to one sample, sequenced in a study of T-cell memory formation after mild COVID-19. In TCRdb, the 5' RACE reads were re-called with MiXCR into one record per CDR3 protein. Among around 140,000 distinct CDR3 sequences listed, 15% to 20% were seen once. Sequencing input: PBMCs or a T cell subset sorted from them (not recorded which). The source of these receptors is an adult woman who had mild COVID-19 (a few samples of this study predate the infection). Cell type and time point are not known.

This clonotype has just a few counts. Here the CDR3 DNA reads TGTGCCAGCAGCTTAGCGGGAGTGATGGGGGGCGCCCGCTATGGCTACACCTTC. This translates into CASSLAGVMGGARYGYTF. This chain joins TRBV7-8 and TRBJ1-2; a weak D match, TRBD1 (6 bases). Trimming left V 0 bases short and J 4 bases short, with 21 bases between. This CDR3 spans 18 amino acids. Germline-derived CDR1 and CDR2 are SGHVS and FQNEAQ.

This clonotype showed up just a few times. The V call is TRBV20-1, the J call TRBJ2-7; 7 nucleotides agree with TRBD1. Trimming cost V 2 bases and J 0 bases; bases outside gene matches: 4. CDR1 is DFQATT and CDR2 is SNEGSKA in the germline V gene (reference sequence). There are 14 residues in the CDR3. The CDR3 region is CSARPDRVSYEQYF. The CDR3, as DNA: TGCAGTGCTAGACCCGACAGGGTCTCCTACGAGCAGTACTTC.

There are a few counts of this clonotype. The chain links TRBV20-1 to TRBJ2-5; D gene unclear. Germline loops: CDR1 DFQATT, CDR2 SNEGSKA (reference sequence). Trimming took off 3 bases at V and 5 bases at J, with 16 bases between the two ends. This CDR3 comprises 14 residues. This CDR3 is CSASKEFNKETQYF. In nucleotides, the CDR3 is TGCAGTGCTAGTAAGGAGTTCAATAAGGAGACCCAGTACTTC.

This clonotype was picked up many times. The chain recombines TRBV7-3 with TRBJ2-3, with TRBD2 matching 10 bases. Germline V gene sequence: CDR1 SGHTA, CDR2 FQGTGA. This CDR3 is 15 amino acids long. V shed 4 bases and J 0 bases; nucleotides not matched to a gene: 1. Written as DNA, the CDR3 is TGTGCCAGCAGCTCTAGCGGGGGAAGCACAGATACGCAGTATTTT. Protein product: CASSSSGGSTDTQYF.

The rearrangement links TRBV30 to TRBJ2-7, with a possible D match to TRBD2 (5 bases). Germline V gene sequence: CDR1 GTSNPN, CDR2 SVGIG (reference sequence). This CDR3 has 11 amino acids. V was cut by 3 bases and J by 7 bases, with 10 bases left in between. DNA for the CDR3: TGTGCCTGGAGGGTCACGGGGGAGCAGTACTTC. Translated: CAWRVTGEQYF.